Listed below are T cell receptor beta chains from one sample, sequenced in a study of response to subunit inactivated influenza vaccine. TCRdb itself ran the RT-PCR reads through MiXCR, one entry per CDR3 protein. The data hold hundreds of thousands of distinct CDR3 sequences, with 6.5% to 8% observed a single time. The specimen comprised PBMCs from blood, sampled approximately 25 months after vaccination. The receptors were sampled from a man in his fifties or sixties who received an inactivated influenza vaccine. CDR3s leave out the opening cysteine and the closing phenylalanine or tryptophan.

cdr3_aa: ASSKRQGPYEQY
v_call: TRBV7-6
j_call: TRBJ2-7

cdr3_aa: ASSKSGGSYNEQF
v_call: TRBV5-1
j_call: TRBJ2-1

cdr3_aa: ASSEGGLPSYEQY
v_call: TRBV6-2/TRBV6-3
j_call: TRBJ2-7

cdr3_aa: AISESGRAETQY
v_call: TRBV10-3
j_call: TRBJ2-5

cdr3_aa: SFEGQSSYEQY
v_call: TRBV29-1
j_call: TRBJ2-7

cdr3_aa: ASGSFWDRDSNPYEQY
v_call: TRBV28
j_call: TRBJ2-7

cdr3_aa: ASSSFRDYTNEQY
v_call: TRBV6-2/TRBV6-3
j_call: TRBJ2-7

cdr3_aa: ASSQRTPNQPQH
v_call: TRBV4-1
j_call: TRBJ1-5

cdr3_aa: AIRKGPDSGNTIY
v_call: TRBV10-3
j_call: TRBJ1-3

cdr3_aa: SVSTRLAAEAF
v_call: TRBV29-1
j_call: TRBJ1-1

cdr3_aa: ASSLVRTSGLGEQF
v_call: TRBV5-1
j_call: TRBJ2-1

cdr3_aa: SARDLSGLSMLAGNGYT
v_call: TRBV20-1
j_call: TRBJ1-2

cdr3_aa: ASSFPGLAGNEQF
v_call: TRBV28
j_call: TRBJ2-1

cdr3_aa: ASRREGSYEQY
v_call: TRBV12-3/TRBV12-4
j_call: TRBJ2-7

cdr3_aa: ASSQPTGSRYNEQF
v_call: TRBV3-1
j_call: TRBJ2-1

cdr3_aa: ASRTTNTGELF
v_call: TRBV12-3/TRBV12-4
j_call: TRBJ2-2

cdr3_aa: ASSFGTLNTGELF
v_call: TRBV12-3/TRBV12-4
j_call: TRBJ2-2

cdr3_aa: SARGATDTQY
v_call: TRBV20-1
j_call: TRBJ2-3

cdr3_aa: AISESSGSNTQY
v_call: TRBV10-3
j_call: TRBJ2-3

cdr3_aa: ASRVSNQPQH
v_call: TRBV28
j_call: TRBJ1-5

cdr3_aa: ASSQGQGSNEQF
v_call: TRBV5-1
j_call: TRBJ2-1

cdr3_aa: ASSLPTGIKETQY
v_call: TRBV28
j_call: TRBJ2-5

cdr3_aa: ASSYSKLLAGARNEQF
v_call: TRBV6-2/TRBV6-3
j_call: TRBJ2-1

cdr3_aa: ASSQDFAPSSYNEQF
v_call: TRBV4-2
j_call: TRBJ2-1

cdr3_aa: ASSRGRGGGSNQPQH
v_call: TRBV3-1
j_call: TRBJ1-5

cdr3_aa: ASKSATEHGNTIY
v_call: TRBV28
j_call: TRBJ1-3

cdr3_aa: ASSSEGTEAF
v_call: TRBV6-5
j_call: TRBJ1-1

cdr3_aa: ASSSTSGRASSYNEQF
v_call: TRBV25-1
j_call: TRBJ2-1

cdr3_aa: ASSQKAQFTGELF
v_call: TRBV4-3
j_call: TRBJ2-2

cdr3_aa: ASSQFEGAGETQY
v_call: TRBV3-1
j_call: TRBJ2-5

cdr3_aa: SAPRETSKNIQY
v_call: TRBV20-1
j_call: TRBJ2-4

cdr3_aa: SARDGSGGRRGY
v_call: TRBV20-1
j_call: TRBJ2-7

cdr3_aa: SGLRQESTDTQY
v_call: TRBV29-1
j_call: TRBJ2-3

cdr3_aa: ASSQERWGGTGELF
v_call: TRBV3-1
j_call: TRBJ2-2

cdr3_aa: ATGQGALETQY
v_call: TRBV19
j_call: TRBJ2-5

cdr3_aa: AISESGQGTEQF
v_call: TRBV10-3
j_call: TRBJ2-1

cdr3_aa: ASSVAGRGAKNIQY
v_call: TRBV6-1
j_call: TRBJ2-4

cdr3_aa: ASRVSGGFEQF
v_call: TRBV5-1
j_call: TRBJ2-1